This entry lists 28 T cell receptor beta chains sequenced from one sample in a study of STAT5B mutations in CD4+ large granular lymphocyte leukemia. The repertoire was sequenced with immunoSEQ multiplex PCR; TCRdb's copy has only in-frame clones and lacks some. The sample lists about 30,000 clones, 78% occurring once. The specimen was CD4+ T cells from blood buffy coats. These receptors all come from a human donor in good health.

The rearrangement links TRBV2 to TRBJ2-3; the match to TRBD1 covers 10 bases. The length of the CDR3 is 15 residues. V lost 4 bases to trimming and J lost 2 bases; unmatched junction nucleotides: 3. CDR1 and CDR2 from the germline V gene are SNHLY and FYNNEI. The CDR3 coding sequence is TGTGCCAGCAGTGGACAGGGGGCCGCCACAGATACGCAGTATTTT. It translates to CASSGQGAATDTQYF.

The chain joins TRBV14 to TRBJ2-5; either TRBD1 or TRBD2 may supply D (5 bases each). This CDR3 comprises 20 residues. Trimming removed 0 bases from V and 1 base from J, with 24 bases in between. Germline CDR1 and CDR2: SGHDN and FVKESK. The CDR3 reads CASSQDYLGNPGRIQETQYF. Here the CDR3 DNA reads TGTGCCAGCAGCCAAGATTATTTGGGGAATCCGGGACGCATCCAAGAGACCCAGTACTTC. The full variable domain, rest sourced from reference TRBV14 and TRBJ2-5, is EAGVTQFPSHSVIEKGQTVTLRCDPISGHDNLYWYRRVMGKEIKFLLHFVKESKQDESGMPNNRFLAERTGGTYSTLKVQPAELEDSGVYFCASSQDYLGNPGRIQETQYFGPGTRLLVL.

The chain employs TRBV5-8 and TRBJ2-4, with 10 nucleotides matching TRBD1. CDR3 length equals 17 residues. The germline gives CDR1 SGHTS, CDR2 YDEGEE. Trimming at V came to 0 bases and at J to 0 bases, leaving 3 bases not matched to a gene. The CDR3 sequence is CASSLEGQGLAKNIQYF. The DNA of the CDR3 is TGTGCCAGCAGCTTGGAGGGACAGGGGTTAGCCAAAAACATTCAGTACTTC.

This clone was seen a few times. The chain links TRBV4-2 to TRBJ2-7, with TRBD2 matching over 8 bases. After removal of 1 base from V and 0 bases from J, the junction contained 2 bases not matched to a gene. This CDR3 contains 15 residues. Germline CDR1 and CDR2: LGHNA and YNFKEQ. CDR3 in amino acids: CASSQVSGSSYEQYF. The CDR3 bases are TGTGCCAGCAGCCAAGTAAGCGGGAGCTCCTACGAGCAGTACTTC.

The gene calls are TRBV10-3 and TRBJ1-2; a weak D match, TRBD1 (6 bases). The germline CDR1 and CDR2 sequences are ENHRY and SYGVKD. The germline V and J ends were trimmed by 5 bases and 3 bases, with 22 bases remaining between them. CDR3 length: 17 amino acids. For the CDR3, the DNA is TGTGCCATCAGTTCCCTCCTAACAGGGATGGGCGACTATGGCTACACCTTC. Translating gives CAISSLLTGMGDYGYTF.

The chain has TRBV6-4 and TRBJ2-1, with D perhaps TRBD2 (7 bases). CDR3 length: 15 amino acids. The germline V and J ends were trimmed by 2 bases and 2 bases, with 10 bases remaining between them. Per the germline V gene, CDR1 is MRHNA and CDR2 is SNTAGT. The CDR3 sequence is CASSDGGAPYNEQFF. The CDR3 region has the DNA TGTGCCAGCAGTGACGGGGGGGCCCCCTACAATGAGCAGTTCTTC.

The chain carries TRBV18 and TRBJ2-7, with 10 nucleotides matching TRBD2. Germline values: CDR1 KGHSH, CDR2 LQKENI. The CDR3 runs 15 residues. Trimming cost V 3 bases and J 1 base; bases outside gene matches: 3. CDR3 loop: CASSPVAGGSYEQYF. The DNA for the CDR3 is TGTGCCAGCTCACCCGTAGCGGGGGGATCCTACGAGCAGTACTTC.

The gene calls are TRBV5-6 and TRBJ1-2, with D possibly matching TRBD1 (5 bases). The CDR3 extends over 13 amino acids. Trimming removed 2 bases at V and 7 bases at J, with 12 bases between. Germline values: CDR1 SGHDT, CDR2 YYEEEE. Here the CDR3 reads CASSFGRVGGYTF. Here the CDR3 DNA reads TGTGCCAGCAGCTTCGGCAGGGTTGGTGGCTACACCTTC.

J is TRBJ1-6 and V is TRBV6-1, with D unresolved. V was clipped by 2 bases and J by 0 bases, with 5 bases between them. Germline-derived CDR1 and CDR2 are MNHNS and SASEGT. The CDR3 loop spans 15 amino acids. CDR3 protein: CASSEQSSYNSPLHF. DNA of the CDR3: TGTGCCAGCAGTGAACAGAGCTCCTATAATTCACCCCTCCACTTT.

CDR3 region: CASSLFGAGGHTGELFF. The CDR3 bases are TGTGCCAGCAGCTTATTCGGGGCGGGAGGGCACACCGGGGAGCTGTTTTTT. The chain joins TRBV7-6 to TRBJ2-2; 9 bases map to TRBD2. CDR1 and CDR2 (germline): SGHVS, FNYEAQ. The CDR3 is 17 residues long. Trimming cost V 2 bases and J 3 bases; bases outside gene matches: 7.

The chain is built from TRBV11-3 and TRBJ2-3, with 9 bases lining up with TRBD2. The CDR3 is 16 residues long. The J segment lost 6 bases and the V segment lost 5 bases, leaving 12 bases of the junction unmatched. Germline V CDR1 and CDR2: SGHNT, YENEEA. The CDR3 is CASSPPGVAGADTQYF. The CDR3 coding sequence is TGTGCCAGCAGCCCCCCCGGGGTAGCGGGAGCGGATACGCAGTATTTT.

The chain has TRBV5-1 and TRBJ2-1; 10 bases line up with TRBD2. This CDR3 region has 16 residues. The trim removed 2 bases at V and 6 bases at J, leaving 8 bases unmatched. Germline V lookup: CDR1 SGHRS, CDR2 YFSETQ. DNA of the CDR3: TGCGCCAGCAGCTTAGGGGGGAGCGGGAGGGTCAATGAGCAGTTCTTC. Its protein product is CASSLGGSGRVNEQFF.

The rearrangement joins TRBV19 to TRBJ1-2, with 7 bases that match TRBD1. This CDR3 has 14 residues. CDR1 and CDR2 (germline): LNHDA, SQIVND (reference sequence). The junction had 9 bases not matched to a gene; V was cut back by 7 bases and J by 4 bases. In DNA, the CDR3 is TGTGCCAGTATGGGGAACAGGGGTGCCTATGGCTACACCTTC. Its translation: CASMGNRGAYGYTF.

This clone was counted between two and nine times. The genes are TRBV2 and TRBJ2-3; 7 nucleotides agree with TRBD2. The V gene's germline CDR1 is SNHLY and CDR2 FYNNEI. The CDR3 contains 13 residues. J was trimmed by 3 bases and V by 7 bases; bases with no gene match: 4. The CDR3 loop reads CASNREETDTQYF. In nucleotides, the CDR3 is TGTGCCAGCAACCGGGAGGAGACAGATACGCAGTATTTT.

The V and J genes are TRBV27 and TRBJ2-1; D gene uncertain. The CDR3 loop spans 11 amino acids. Trimming removed 5 bases from V and 8 bases from J, with 7 bases in between. From germline, CDR1 is MNHEY and CDR2 SMNVEV (reference sequence). CDR3 in DNA: TGTGCCAGCAGTCATTTGGATGAGCAGTTCTTC. Translating gives CASSHLDEQFF.

The rearrangement joins TRBV6-5 to TRBJ2-5; 8 nucleotides line up with TRBD2. The germline V gene has CDR1 MNHEY and CDR2 SVGAGI. The CDR3 totals 14 residues. V was clipped by 7 bases and J by 4 bases; unmatched bases: 8. The CDR3 reads CASTTGLAGETQYF. The CDR3 bases are TGTGCCAGCACCACGGGGCTAGCGGGAGAGACCCAGTACTTC.

The rearrangement joins TRBV18 to TRBJ2-1; 10 nucleotides line up with TRBD2. Germline CDR1 KGHSH, CDR2 LQKENI. This CDR3 contains 14 residues. V shed 3 bases and J 8 bases; nucleotides not matched to a gene: 4. The CDR3 sequence is CASSPVTSGHEQFF. The DNA for the CDR3 is TGTGCCAGCTCACCCGTGACTAGCGGGCATGAGCAGTTCTTC.

This clone appeared a few times. The chain joins TRBV14 to TRBJ2-7, with 11 bases fitting TRBD2. Looked up from germline, CDR1 is SGHDN and CDR2 is FVKESK. This CDR3 is built from 15 residues. The V and J ends lost 2 bases and 9 bases, in that order; junction bases with no gene match: 9. In DNA, the CDR3 is TGTGCCAGCAGCCAAACTAGCGGGGGTAACCGGGGGCAGTACTTC. Its protein product is CASSQTSGGNRGQYF.

The V and J genes are TRBV4-2 and TRBJ1-1, with D uncertain. V lost 4 bases and J lost 0, with 12 bases in between. CDR3 length: 15 amino acids. The germline V gene encodes CDR1 LGHNA and CDR2 YNFKEQ. The chain's CDR3 is CASSPSPVMNTEAFF. The CDR3 nucleotides are TGTGCCAGCAGCCCTAGTCCAGTCATGAACACTGAAGCTTTCTTT.

This clone appeared once. The chain uses TRBV7-2 and TRBJ1-2, with D uncertain. CDR1 and CDR2 from the germline V gene are SGHTA and FQGNSA. V lost 1 base, J lost 7 bases, and 7 bases lay in between. This CDR3 spans 12 amino acids. The CDR3 DNA follows: TGTGCCAGCAGCTTAGACGCCATTGGCTACACCTTC. Translating gives CASSLDAIGYTF.

The CDR3 spells CASRMNAGGWYGYTF. CDR3 DNA: TGTGCCAGTAGGATGAACGCAGGGGGCTGGTATGGCTACACCTTC. The V call is TRBV19, the J call TRBJ1-2; 8 bases fit TRBD1. V gave up 6 bases and J gave up 5 bases; unmatched junction bases: 11. CDR3 length: 15 residues. CDR1 is LNHDA and CDR2 is SQIVND in the germline V gene (reference sequence).

The chain links TRBV11-2 to TRBJ1-2, with 9 bases fitting TRBD1. The CDR3 has 16 amino acids. V lost 4 bases, J lost 6 bases, and 12 bases stayed unmatched. CDR1 and CDR2 from the germline V gene are SGHAT and FQNNGV. The CDR3 nucleotides are TGTGCCAGCAGCTCTAGAACGTCCGGGACAGGGAATGGCTACACCTTC. Amino acid sequence: CASSSRTSGTGNGYTF.

This chain connects TRBV13 to TRBJ2-1; tentatively, D is TRBD2 (6 bases). The V gene lost 3 bases and the J gene lost 0 bases, with 18 bases spanning the gap. Germline lookup yields CDR1 PRHDT and CDR2 FYEKMQ (reference sequence). CDR3 size: 18 residues. CDR3 DNA sequence: TGTGCCAGCAGCTTGGGAGGATGGGGCGCCCTCTCCTACAATGAGCAGTTCTTC. The encoded protein is CASSLGGWGALSYNEQFF.

This rearrangement joins TRBV30 to TRBJ2-7; D might be TRBD1 (6 bases). The CDR3 length is 14 residues. V was clipped by 1 base and J by 3 bases, with 13 bases between them. In germline, CDR1 is GTSNPN, CDR2 SVGIG (reference sequence). The CDR3 sequence: CAWSGNRAYYEQYF. CDR3 coding DNA: TGTGCCTGGAGTGGCAACAGGGCATACTACGAGCAGTACTTC. The full variable domain, with the rest looked up from reference TRBV30 and TRBJ2-7, is SQTIHQWPATLVQPVGSPLSLECTVEGTSNPNLYWYRQAAGRGLQLLFYSVGIGQISSEVPQNLSASRPQDRQFILSSKKLLLSDSGFYLCAWSGNRAYYEQYFGPGTRLTVT.

This clone was detected only a few times. This chain joins TRBV18 and TRBJ2-7; D is unclear. Trimming removed 1 base at V and 4 bases at J, with 14 bases between. Germline CDR1 and CDR2: KGHSH and LQKENI. The CDR3 loop spans 15 amino acids. The CDR3 region has the DNA TGTGCCAGCTCACCACAGCGAAGGTTGGGGTACGAGCAGTACTTC. Protein sequence: CASSPQRRLGYEQYF.

This chain connects TRBV2 to TRBJ2-3; D gene ambiguous. Looked up from germline, CDR1 is SNHLY and CDR2 is FYNNEI. This CDR3 has 15 amino acids. V gave up 2 bases and J gave up 3 bases, with 12 bases separating them. The CDR3 DNA is TGTGCCAGCAGTGAAACTACCTTATGGACAGATACGCAGTATTTT. This translates into CASSETTLWTDTQYF.

The chain has TRBV6-1 and TRBJ2-1; TRBD2 agrees at 11 bases. The V segment lost 2 bases and the J segment 10 bases; nucleotides outside the gene matches: 10. The CDR3 loop spans 16 amino acids. Germline V lookup: CDR1 MNHNS, CDR2 SASEGT. CDR3 sequence reads: CASSEQGLAGGGEQFF. The CDR3 DNA is TGTGCCAGCAGTGAACAAGGCCTAGCGGGAGGAGGAGAGCAGTTCTTC.

The chain has TRBV7-8 and TRBJ2-7; D call uncertain. V was shortened by 5 bases and J by 6 bases, with 11 bases between the two germline ends. Germline-derived CDR1 and CDR2 are SGHVS and FQNEAQ. This CDR3 is 12 amino acids long. This chain's CDR3 is CASSRVSPEQYF. CDR3 nucleotide sequence: TGTGCCAGCAGCCGCGTCAGTCCCGAGCAGTACTTC.